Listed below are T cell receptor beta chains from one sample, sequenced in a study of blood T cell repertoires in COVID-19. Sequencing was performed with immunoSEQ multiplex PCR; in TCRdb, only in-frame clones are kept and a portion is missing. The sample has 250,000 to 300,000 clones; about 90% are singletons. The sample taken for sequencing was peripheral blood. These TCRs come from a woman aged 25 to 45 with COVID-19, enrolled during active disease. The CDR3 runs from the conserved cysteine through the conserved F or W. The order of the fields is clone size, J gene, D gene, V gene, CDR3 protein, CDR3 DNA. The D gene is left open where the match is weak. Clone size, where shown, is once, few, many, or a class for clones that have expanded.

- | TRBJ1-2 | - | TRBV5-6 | CASSLGVGYGYTF | TGTGCCAGCAGCTTAGGGGTAGGCTATGGCTACACCTTC
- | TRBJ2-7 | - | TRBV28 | CASSLNAYEQYF | TGTGCCAGCAGTTTAAATGCGTACGAGCAGTACTTC
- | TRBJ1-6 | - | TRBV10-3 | CAISARPYNSPLHF | TGTGCCATCAGTGCGAGGCCCTATAATTCACCCCTCCACTTT
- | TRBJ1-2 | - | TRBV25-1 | CASSESPGGRGLYGYTF | TGTGCCAGCAGTGAGTCCCCAGGTGGCCGTGGCCTCTATGGCTACACCTTC
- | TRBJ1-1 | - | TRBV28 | CASRTLILTPTLNTEAFF | TGTGCCAGCAGGACCCTTATTCTGACACCGACCTTGAACACTGAAGCTTTCTTT
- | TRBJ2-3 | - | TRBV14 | CASSQDRGAAQYF | TGTGCCAGCAGCCAAGATAGGGGTGCCGCGCAGTATTTT
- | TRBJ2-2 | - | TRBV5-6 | CASSFYWPGGELFF | TGTGCCAGCAGCTTTTATTGGCCGGGCGGGGAGCTGTTTTTT
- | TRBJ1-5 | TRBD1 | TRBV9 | CASSVGGQVHQPQHF | TGTGCCAGCAGCGTAGGGGGACAGGTTCATCAGCCCCAGCATTTT
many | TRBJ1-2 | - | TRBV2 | CASQEESYGYTF | TGTGCCTCCCAGGAAGAAAGCTATGGCTACACCTTC
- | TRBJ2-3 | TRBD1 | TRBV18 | CASSPGTGETDTQYF | TGTGCCAGCTCACCCGGGACAGGGGAGACAGATACGCAGTATTTT
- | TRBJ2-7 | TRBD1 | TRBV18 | CASSPPGRGKGYEQYF | TGTGCCAGCTCACCACCGGGCAGGGGGAAGGGCTACGAGCAGTACTTC
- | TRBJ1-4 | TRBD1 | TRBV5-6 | CASSFGQGREKLFF | TGTGCCAGCAGCTTCGGACAGGGTCGCGAAAAACTGTTTTTT
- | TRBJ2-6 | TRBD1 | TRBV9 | CASSVDRGRTGANVLTF | TGTGCCAGCAGCGTAGACAGGGGGCGAACTGGGGCCAACGTCCTGACTTTC
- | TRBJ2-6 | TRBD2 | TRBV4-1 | CASSRLTSGRAGGANVLTF | TGCGCCAGCAGCCGCCTGACTAGCGGGAGGGCCGGTGGGGCCAACGTCCTGACTTTC
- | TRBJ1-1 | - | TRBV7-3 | CASSFTQVLNTEAFF | TGTGCCAGCAGCTTCACCCAGGTGCTTAACACTGAAGCTTTCTTT
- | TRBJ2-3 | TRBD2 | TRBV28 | CASSATPGTSEGRTDTQYF | TGTGCCAGCAGCGCGACCCCCGGGACTAGCGAGGGCCGCACAGATACGCAGTATTTT
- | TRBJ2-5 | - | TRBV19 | CASSTAGRETQYF | TGTGCCAGTAGTACAGCGGGTCGTGAGACCCAGTACTTC
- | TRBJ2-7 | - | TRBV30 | CAWSAPPGVGQYF | TGTGCCTGGAGTGCCCCCCCCGGGGTCGGGCAGTACTTC
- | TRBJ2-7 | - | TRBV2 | CASSELFYEQYF | TGTGCCAGCAGTGAACTCTTCTACGAGCAGTACTTC
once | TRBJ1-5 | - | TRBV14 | CASSQVPGFSGRNQPQHF | TGTGCCAGCAGCCAAGTTCCTGGCTTCTCAGGGAGGAATCAGCCCCAGCATTTT
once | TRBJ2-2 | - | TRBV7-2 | CASSNQGINGELFF | TGTGCCAGCAGCAATCAGGGGATTAACGGGGAGCTGTTTTTT
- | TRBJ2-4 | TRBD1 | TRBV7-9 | CASSFGTGAKNIQYF | TGTGCCAGCAGCTTTGGGACAGGAGCCAAAAACATTCAGTACTTC
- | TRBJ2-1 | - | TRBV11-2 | CASSPLINNEQFF | TGTGCCAGCAGCCCACTTATAAACAATGAGCAGTTCTTC
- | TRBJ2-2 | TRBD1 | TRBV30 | CAWSVRDRGITGELFF | TGTGCCTGGAGTGTACGGGACAGGGGGATTACCGGGGAGCTGTTTTTT
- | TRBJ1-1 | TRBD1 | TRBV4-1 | CASSLITGGRTEAFF | TGCGCCAGCAGCCTTATTACAGGGGGCCGCACTGAAGCTTTCTTT
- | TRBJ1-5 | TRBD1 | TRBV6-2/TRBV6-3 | CASSGPRTGLPRPQHF | TGTGCCAGCAGTGGCCCGAGGACAGGCCTGCCGAGGCCCCAGCATTTT
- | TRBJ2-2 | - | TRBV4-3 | CASSHIRGENTGELFF | TGCGCCAGCAGCCATATAAGAGGCGAGAACACCGGGGAGCTGTTTTTT
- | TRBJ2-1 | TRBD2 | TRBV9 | CASSTSGRSYNEQFF | TGTGCCAGCAGCACGAGCGGGAGGTCTTACAATGAGCAGTTCTTC
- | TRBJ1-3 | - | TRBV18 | CASSPVDSRSSGNTIYF | TGTGCCAGCTCACCGGTGGACAGTAGGTCCTCTGGAAACACCATATATTTT
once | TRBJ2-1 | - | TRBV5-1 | CASSLAGGTLNNEQFF | TGCGCCAGCAGCTTGGCCGGCGGGACCCTCAACAATGAGCAGTTCTTC
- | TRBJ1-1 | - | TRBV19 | CASSNLLRAFF | TGTGCCAGTAGTAACCTTCTGAGGGCTTTCTTT
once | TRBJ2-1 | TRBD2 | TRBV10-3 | CASRLAGGPGNEQFF | TGTGCCAGCCGACTAGCGGGAGGCCCGGGGAATGAGCAGTTCTTC
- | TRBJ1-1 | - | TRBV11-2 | CASSGGSGTEAFF | TGTGCCAGCAGCGGGGGGTCGGGCACTGAAGCTTTCTTT
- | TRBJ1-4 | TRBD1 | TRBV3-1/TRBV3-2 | CASSQASQGAGEKLFF | TGTGCCAGCAGCCAAGCCTCCCAGGGGGCCGGAGAAAAACTGTTTTTT
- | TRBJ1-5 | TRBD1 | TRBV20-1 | CSASRRQGDQPQHF | TGCAGTGCTAGTCGGCGACAGGGAGATCAGCCCCAGCATTTT
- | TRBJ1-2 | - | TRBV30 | CALIGRGGDGYTF | TGTGCCCTAATCGGCAGGGGAGGGGATGGCTACACCTTC
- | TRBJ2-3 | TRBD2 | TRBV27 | CASRITSGSTYTQYF | TGTGCCAGCAGGATCACTAGCGGGAGTACTTATACGCAGTATTTT
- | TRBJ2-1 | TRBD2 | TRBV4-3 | CASSQAGLAPNEQFF | TGCGCCAGCAGCCAAGCGGGACTAGCGCCCAATGAGCAGTTCTTC
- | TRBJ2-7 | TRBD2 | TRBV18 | CASSSGGSSYEQYF | TGTGCCAGCTCATCCGGGGGGAGCTCCTACGAGCAGTACTTC
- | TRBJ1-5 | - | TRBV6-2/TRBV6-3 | CASSSTGLGNQPQHF | TGTGCCAGCAGCTCCACAGGGCTCGGCAATCAGCCCCAGCATTTT
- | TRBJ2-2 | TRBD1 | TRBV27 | CASRQGATGELFF | TGTGCCAGCCGACAGGGGGCAACCGGGGAGCTGTTTTTT
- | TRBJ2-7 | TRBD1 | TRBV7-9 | CASSFGQGVPYEQYF | TGTGCCAGCAGCTTTGGACAGGGGGTACCCTACGAGCAGTACTTC
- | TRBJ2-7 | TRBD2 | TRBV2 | CASSISGRGGNEQYF | TGTGCCAGCAGTATTAGCGGGAGAGGGGGGAACGAGCAGTACTTC
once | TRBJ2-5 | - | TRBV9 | CASSVGGILETQYF | TGTGCCAGCAGCGTAGGCGGGATCTTGGAGACCCAGTACTTC
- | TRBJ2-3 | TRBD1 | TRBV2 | CASSTPSTGSTDTQYF | TGTGCCAGCAGTACTCCATCGACAGGGAGCACAGATACGCAGTATTTT
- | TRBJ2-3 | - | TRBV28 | CASSLPSFTDTQYF | TGTGCCAGCAGTTTGCCCAGTTTCACAGATACGCAGTATTTT
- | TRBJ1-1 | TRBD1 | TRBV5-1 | CASSLSPGQGVEAFF | TGCGCCAGCAGCTTGTCGCCGGGACAGGGGGTCGAAGCTTTCTTT
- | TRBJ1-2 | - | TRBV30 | CAYRDIYGYTF | TGTGCCTATAGGGACATCTATGGCTACACCTTC
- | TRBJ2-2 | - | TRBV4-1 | CASSPDSFLNTGELFF | TGCGCCAGCAGCCCGGACAGCTTCCTTAACACCGGGGAGCTGTTTTTT
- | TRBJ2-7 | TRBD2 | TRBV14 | CASSQVRASGPYEQYF | TGTGCCAGCAGCCAAGTGAGGGCTAGCGGGCCCTACGAGCAGTACTTC
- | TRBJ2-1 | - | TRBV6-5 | CASSYGGSYNEQFF | TGTGCCAGCAGTTACGGAGGGTCCTACAATGAGCAGTTCTTC
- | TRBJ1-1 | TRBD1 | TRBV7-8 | CASSLAPYRGGTEAFF | TGTGCCAGCAGCTTAGCGCCCTACAGGGGCGGGACTGAAGCTTTCTTT
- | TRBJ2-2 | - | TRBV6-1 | CASSEEGGSTGELFF | TGTGCCAGCAGTGAAGAGGGGGGGAGCACCGGGGAGCTGTTTTTT
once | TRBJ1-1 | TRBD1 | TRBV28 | CASGAGTGLSTEAFF | TGTGCCAGCGGCGCGGGGACAGGGCTGAGCACTGAAGCTTTCTTT
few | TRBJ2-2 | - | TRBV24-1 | CATSDFRGSNTGELFF | TGTGCCACCAGTGATTTTCGGGGTTCGAACACCGGGGAGCTGTTTTTT
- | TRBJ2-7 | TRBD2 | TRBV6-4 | CASSPTSGSFHEQYF | TGTGCCAGCAGCCCGACTAGCGGGAGTTTCCACGAGCAGTACTTC
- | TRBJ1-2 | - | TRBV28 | CASSLQLNYGYTF | TGTGCCAGCAGTCTACAGCTTAACTATGGCTACACCTTC